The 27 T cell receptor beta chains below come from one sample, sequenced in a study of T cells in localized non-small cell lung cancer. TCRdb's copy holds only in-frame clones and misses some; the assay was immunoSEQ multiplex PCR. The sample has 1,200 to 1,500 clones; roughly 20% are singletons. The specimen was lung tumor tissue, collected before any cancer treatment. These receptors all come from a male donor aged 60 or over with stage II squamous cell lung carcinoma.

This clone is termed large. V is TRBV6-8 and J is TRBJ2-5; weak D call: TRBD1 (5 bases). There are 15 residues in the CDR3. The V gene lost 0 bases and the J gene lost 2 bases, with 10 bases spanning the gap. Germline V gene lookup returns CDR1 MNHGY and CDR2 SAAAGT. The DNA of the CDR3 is TGTGCCAGCAGTTACTCCCCGACAGTTCAAGAGACCCAGTACTTC. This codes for CASSYSPTVQETQYF.

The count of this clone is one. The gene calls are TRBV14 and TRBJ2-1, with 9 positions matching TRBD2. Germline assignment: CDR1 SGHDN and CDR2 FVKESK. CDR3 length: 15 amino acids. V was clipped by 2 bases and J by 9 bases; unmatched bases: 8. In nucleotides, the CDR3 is TGTGCCAGCAGCCAAAATCTAGCGGGAATCAGTGAGCAGTTCTTC. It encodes CASSQNLAGISEQFF.

CDR3 loop: CAGGLAGSSYEQYF. CDR3 nucleotides: TGTGCCGGAGGCCTAGCGGGAAGCTCCTACGAGCAGTACTTC. This chain joins TRBV6-8 and TRBJ2-7; 9 positions match TRBD2. CDR1 and CDR2 (germline): MNHGY, SAAAGT. V gave up 11 bases and J gave up 0 bases; unmatched junction bases: 8. This CDR3 has 14 amino acids.

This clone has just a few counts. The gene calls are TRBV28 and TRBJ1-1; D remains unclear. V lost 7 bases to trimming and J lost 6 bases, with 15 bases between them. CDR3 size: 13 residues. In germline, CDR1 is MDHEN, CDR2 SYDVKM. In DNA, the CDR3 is TGTGCCAGCACAGAGGGTAAGAAGGCTGAAGCTTTCTTT. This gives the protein CASTEGKKAEAFF.

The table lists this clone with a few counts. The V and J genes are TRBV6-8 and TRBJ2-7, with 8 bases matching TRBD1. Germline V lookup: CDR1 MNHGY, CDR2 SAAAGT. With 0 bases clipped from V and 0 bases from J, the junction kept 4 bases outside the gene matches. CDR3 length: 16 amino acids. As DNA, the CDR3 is TGTGCCAGCAGTTACTCGCGACAGGGGCACTCCTACGAGCAGTACTTC. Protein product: CASSYSRQGHSYEQYF.

The CDR3 loop reads CASSPFLSNRGKAGEQYF. CDR3 coding DNA: TGTGCCAGCAGCCCCTTTCTCTCCAACAGGGGGAAGGCAGGCGAGCAGTACTTC. V and J are TRBV11-3 and TRBJ2-7; 8 bases are a match to TRBD1. The CDR3 consists of 18 residues. Per the germline V gene, CDR1 is SGHNT and CDR2 is YENEEA. The J segment lost 6 bases and the V segment lost 5 bases, leaving 21 bases of the junction unmatched.

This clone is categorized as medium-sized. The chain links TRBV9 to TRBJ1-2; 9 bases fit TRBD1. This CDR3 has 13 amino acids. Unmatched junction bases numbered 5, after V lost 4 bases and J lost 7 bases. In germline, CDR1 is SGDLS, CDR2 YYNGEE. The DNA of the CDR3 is TGTGCCAGCAGCCTCACAGGGGGCCTTGGCTACACCTTC. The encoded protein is CASSLTGGLGYTF.

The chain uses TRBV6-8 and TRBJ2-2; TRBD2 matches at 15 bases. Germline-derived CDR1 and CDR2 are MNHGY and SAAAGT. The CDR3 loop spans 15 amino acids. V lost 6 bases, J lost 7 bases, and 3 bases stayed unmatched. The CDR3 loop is CASRGLAGGNGELFF. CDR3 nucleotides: TGTGCCAGCAGAGGACTAGCGGGGGGGAACGGGGAGCTGTTTTTT.

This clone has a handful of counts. The CDR3 sequence is CASSLRSGSLETQYF. The CDR3 nucleotides are TGTGCCAGCAGCTTACGTAGCGGGAGTTTAGAGACCCAGTACTTC. The J gene is TRBJ2-5, the V gene TRBV11-3; TRBD2 agrees at 9 bases. Germline V gene sequence: CDR1 SGHNT, CDR2 YENEEA. J gave up 4 bases and V 2 bases, and 5 bases lay outside the gene matches. The CDR3 is 15 amino acids.

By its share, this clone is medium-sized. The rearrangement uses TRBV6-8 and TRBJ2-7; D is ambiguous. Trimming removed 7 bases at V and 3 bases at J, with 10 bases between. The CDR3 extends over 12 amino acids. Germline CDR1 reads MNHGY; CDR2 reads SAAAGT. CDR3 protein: CASNRDFYEQYF. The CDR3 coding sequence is TGTGCCAGCAACAGAGACTTCTACGAGCAGTACTTC.

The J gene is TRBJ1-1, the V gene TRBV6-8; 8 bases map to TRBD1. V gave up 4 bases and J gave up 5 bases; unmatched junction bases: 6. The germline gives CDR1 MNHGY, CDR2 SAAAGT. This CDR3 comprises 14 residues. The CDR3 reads CASSFQGARTEAFF. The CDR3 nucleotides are TGTGCCAGCAGTTTCCAGGGGGCAAGGACTGAAGCTTTCTTT.

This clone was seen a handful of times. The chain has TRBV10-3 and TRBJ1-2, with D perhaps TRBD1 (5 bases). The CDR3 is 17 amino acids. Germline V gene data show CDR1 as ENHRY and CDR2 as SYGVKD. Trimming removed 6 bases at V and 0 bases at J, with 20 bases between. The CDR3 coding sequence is TGTGCCATCAGAATAGGACATAACGTTATCCCTAACTATGGCTACACCTTC. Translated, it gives CAIRIGHNVIPNYGYTF.

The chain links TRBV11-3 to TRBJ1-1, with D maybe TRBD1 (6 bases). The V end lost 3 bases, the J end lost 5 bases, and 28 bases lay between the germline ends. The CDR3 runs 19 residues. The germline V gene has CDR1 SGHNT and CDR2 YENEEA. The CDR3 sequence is CASSLWGQVVQGSGTEAFF. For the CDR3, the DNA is TGTGCCAGCAGCTTGTGGGGCCAAGTCGTACAGGGTTCGGGAACTGAAGCTTTCTTT.

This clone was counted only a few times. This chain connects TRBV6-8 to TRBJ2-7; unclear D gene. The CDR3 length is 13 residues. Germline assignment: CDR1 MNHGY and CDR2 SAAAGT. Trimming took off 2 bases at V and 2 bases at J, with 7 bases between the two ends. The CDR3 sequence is CASSYPIPYEQYF. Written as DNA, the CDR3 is TGTGCCAGCAGTTACCCTATCCCCTACGAGCAGTACTTC.

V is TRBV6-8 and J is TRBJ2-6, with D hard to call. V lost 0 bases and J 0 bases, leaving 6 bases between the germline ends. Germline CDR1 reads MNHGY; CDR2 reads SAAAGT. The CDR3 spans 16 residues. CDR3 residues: CASSYSLGSGANVLTF. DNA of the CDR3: TGTGCCAGCAGTTACTCCTTGGGCTCTGGGGCCAACGTCCTGACTTTC.

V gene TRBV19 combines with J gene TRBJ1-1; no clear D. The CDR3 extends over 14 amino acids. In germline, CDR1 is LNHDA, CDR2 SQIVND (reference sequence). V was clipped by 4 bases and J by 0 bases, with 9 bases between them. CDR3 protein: CASSTLQLNTEAFF. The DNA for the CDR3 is TGTGCCAGTAGTACACTGCAGCTGAACACTGAAGCTTTCTTT.

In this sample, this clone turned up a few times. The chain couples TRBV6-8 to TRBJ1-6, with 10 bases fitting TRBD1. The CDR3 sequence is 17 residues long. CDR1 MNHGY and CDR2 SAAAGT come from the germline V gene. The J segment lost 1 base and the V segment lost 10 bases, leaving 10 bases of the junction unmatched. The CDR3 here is CAINDRGQGSYNSPLHF. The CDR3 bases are TGTGCCATCAATGACAGGGGACAGGGGTCCTATAATTCACCCCTCCACTTT.

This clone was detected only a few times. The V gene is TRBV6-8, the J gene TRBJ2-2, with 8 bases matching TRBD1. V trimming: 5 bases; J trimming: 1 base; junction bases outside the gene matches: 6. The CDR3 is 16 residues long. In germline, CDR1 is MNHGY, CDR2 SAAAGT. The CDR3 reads CASSGRDRMNTGELFF. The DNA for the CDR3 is TGTGCCAGCAGTGGCCGGGACAGGATGAACACCGGGGAGCTGTTTTTT.

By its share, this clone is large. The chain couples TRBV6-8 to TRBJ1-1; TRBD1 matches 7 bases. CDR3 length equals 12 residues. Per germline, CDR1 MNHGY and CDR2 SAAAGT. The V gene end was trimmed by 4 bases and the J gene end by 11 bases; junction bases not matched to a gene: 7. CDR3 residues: CASSSDRRYAFF. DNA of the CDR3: TGTGCCAGCAGTTCGGACAGGCGATACGCTTTCTTT.

Here the CDR3 reads CASREIAGGRLDTQYF. CDR3 bases: TGTGCCAGCAGGGAAATAGCGGGGGGCCGCTTGGATACGCAGTATTTT. This sequence joins TRBV6-8 and TRBJ2-3, with TRBD2 matching over 10 bases. Germline V gives CDR1 MNHGY, CDR2 SAAAGT. The V and J ends lost 6 bases and 6 bases, in that order; junction bases with no gene match: 12. This CDR3 contains 16 residues.

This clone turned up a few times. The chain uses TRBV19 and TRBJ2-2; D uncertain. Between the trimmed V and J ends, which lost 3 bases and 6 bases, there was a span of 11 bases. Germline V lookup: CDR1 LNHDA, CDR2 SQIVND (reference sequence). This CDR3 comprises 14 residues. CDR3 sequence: CASSIKAIAGELFF. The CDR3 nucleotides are TGTGCCAGTAGTATCAAAGCCATCGCCGGGGAGCTGTTTTTT. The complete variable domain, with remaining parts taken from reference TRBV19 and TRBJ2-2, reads DGGITQSPKYLFRKEGQNVTLSCEQNLNHDAMYWYRQDPGQGLRLIYYSQIVNDFQKGDIAEGYSVSREKKESFPLTVTSAQKNPTAFYLCASSIKAIAGELFFGEGSRLTVL.

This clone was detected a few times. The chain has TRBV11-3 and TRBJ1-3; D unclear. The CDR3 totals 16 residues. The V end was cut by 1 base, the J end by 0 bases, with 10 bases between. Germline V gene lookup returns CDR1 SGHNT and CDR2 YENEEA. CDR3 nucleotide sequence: TGTGCCAGCAGCTTAGTTTCGGTACCCTCTGGAAACACCATATATTTT. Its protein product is CASSLVSVPSGNTIYF.

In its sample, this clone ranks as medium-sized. CDR3 sequence (DNA): TGTGCCATCAGTGAGTCCGAGGGGGAGGTTCAGCCCCAGCATTTT. This codes for CAISESEGEVQPQHF. J is TRBJ1-5 and V is TRBV10-3; TRBD1 is a possible D gene (6 bases). The V end was cut by 0 bases, the J end by 6 bases, with 12 bases between. The CDR3 runs 15 residues. Germline V CDR1 and CDR2: ENHRY, SYGVKD.

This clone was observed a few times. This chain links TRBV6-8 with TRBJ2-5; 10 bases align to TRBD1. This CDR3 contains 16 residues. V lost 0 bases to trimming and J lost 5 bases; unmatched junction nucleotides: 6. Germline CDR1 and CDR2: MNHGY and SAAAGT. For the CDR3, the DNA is TGTGCCAGCAGTTACTCCGGACAGGGGGGACGGGAGACCCAGTACTTC. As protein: CASSYSGQGGRETQYF.

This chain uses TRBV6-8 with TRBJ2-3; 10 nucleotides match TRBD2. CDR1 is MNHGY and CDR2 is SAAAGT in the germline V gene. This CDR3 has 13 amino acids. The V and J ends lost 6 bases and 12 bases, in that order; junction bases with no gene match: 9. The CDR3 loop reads CASRVHLAGEQYF. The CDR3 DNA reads TGTGCCAGCAGGGTACACCTAGCGGGGGAACAGTATTTT.

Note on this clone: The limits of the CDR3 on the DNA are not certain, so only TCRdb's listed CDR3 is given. The CDR3 region is CASSSSGQVSGANVLTF. This rearrangement joins TRBV6-8 to TRBJ2-6; the table's D call, TRBD1, was not checked against the DNA. Germline CDR1 and CDR2: MNHGY and SAAAGT. The CDR3 region is 17 residues in length, termini included.

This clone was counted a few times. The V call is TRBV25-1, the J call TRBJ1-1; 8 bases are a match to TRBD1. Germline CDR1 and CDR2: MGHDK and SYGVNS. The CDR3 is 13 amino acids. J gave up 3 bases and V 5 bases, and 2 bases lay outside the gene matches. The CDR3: CASSYRGDTEAFF. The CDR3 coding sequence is TGTGCCAGCAGTTACAGGGGGGACACTGAAGCTTTCTTT. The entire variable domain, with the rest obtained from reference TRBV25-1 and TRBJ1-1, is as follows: EADIYQTPRYLVIGTGKKITLECSQTMGHDKMYWYQQDPGMELHLIHYSYGVNSTEKGDLSSESTVSRIRTEHFPLTLESARPSHTSQYLCASSYRGDTEAFFGQGTRLTVV.